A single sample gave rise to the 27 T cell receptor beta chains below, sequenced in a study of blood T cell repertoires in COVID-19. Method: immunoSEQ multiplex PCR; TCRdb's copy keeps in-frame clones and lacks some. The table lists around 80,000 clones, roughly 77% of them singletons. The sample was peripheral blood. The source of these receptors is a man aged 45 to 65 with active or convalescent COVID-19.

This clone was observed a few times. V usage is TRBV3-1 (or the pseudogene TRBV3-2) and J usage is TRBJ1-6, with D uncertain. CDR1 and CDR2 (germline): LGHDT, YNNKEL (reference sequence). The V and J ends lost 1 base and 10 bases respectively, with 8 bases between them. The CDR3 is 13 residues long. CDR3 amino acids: CASSQGSGSPLHF. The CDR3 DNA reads TGTGCCAGCAGCCAAGGGTCGGGATCACCCCTCCACTTT.

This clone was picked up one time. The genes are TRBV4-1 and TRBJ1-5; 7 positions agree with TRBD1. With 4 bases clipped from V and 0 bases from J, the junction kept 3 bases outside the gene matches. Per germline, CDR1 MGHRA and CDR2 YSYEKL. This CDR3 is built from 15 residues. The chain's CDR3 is CASSPTGNSNQPQHF. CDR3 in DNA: TGCGCCAGCAGCCCGACAGGGAATAGCAATCAGCCCCAGCATTTT.

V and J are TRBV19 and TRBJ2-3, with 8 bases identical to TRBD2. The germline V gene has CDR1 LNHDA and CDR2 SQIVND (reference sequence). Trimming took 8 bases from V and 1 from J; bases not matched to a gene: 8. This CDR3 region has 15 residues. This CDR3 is CASVASGSRTDTQYF. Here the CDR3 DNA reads TGTGCCAGTGTTGCTAGCGGGTCACGCACAGATACGCAGTATTTT.

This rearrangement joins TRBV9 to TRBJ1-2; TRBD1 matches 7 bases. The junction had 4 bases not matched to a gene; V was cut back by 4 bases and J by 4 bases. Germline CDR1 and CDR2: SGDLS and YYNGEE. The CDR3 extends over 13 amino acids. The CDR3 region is CASSQGGSYGYTF. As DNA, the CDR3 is TGTGCCAGCAGCCAGGGGGGCAGCTATGGCTACACCTTC.

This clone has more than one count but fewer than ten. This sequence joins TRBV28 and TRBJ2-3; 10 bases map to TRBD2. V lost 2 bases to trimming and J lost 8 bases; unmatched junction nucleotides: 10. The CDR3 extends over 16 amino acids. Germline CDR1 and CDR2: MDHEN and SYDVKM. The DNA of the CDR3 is TGTGCCAGCAGTTTAACTGACAGCGGGGGGGTGGGTACGCAGTATTTT. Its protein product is CASSLTDSGGVGTQYF.

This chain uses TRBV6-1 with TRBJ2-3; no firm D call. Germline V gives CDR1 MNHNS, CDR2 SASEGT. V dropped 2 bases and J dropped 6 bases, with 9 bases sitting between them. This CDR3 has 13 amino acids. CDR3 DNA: TGTGCCAGCAGTGAAAGCCCCCGGGATACGCAGTATTTT. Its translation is CASSESPRDTQYF.

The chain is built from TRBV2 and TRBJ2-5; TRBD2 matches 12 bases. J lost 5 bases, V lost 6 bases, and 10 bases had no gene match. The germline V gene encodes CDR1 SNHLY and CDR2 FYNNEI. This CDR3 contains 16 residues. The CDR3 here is CASSLTSGGRRETQYF. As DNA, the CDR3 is TGTGCCAGCAGCCTAACTAGCGGGGGGCGACGGGAGACCCAGTACTTC. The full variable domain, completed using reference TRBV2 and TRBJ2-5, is EPEVTQTPSHQVTQMGQEVILRCVPISNHLYFYWYRQILGQKVEFLVSFYNNEISEKSEIFDDQFSVERPDGSNFTLKIRSTKLEDSAMYFCASSLTSGGRRETQYFGPGTRLLVL.

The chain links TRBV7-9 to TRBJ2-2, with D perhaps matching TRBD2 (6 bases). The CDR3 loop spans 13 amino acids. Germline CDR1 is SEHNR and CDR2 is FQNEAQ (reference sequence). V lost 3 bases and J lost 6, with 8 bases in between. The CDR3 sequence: CASSLGGAGELFF. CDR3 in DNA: TGTGCCAGCAGCTTGGGGGGAGCCGGGGAGCTGTTTTTT.

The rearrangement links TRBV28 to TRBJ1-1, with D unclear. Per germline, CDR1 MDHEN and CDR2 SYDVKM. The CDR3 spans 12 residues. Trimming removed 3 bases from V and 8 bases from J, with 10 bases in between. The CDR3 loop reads CASSFYPGEAFF. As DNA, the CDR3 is TGTGCCAGCAGTTTTTACCCGGGAGAAGCTTTCTTT.

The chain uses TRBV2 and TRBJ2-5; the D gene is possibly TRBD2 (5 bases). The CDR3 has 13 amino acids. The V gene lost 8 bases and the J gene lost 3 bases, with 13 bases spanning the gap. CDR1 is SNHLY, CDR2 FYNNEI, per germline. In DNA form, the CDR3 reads TGTGCCAGCCAATCTCTAGCCAAAGAGACCCAGTACTTC. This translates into CASQSLAKETQYF. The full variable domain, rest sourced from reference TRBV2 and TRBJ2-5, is EPEVTQTPSHQVTQMGQEVILRCVPISNHLYFYWYRQILGQKVEFLVSFYNNEISEKSEIFDDQFSVERPDGSNFTLKIRSTKLEDSAMYFCASQSLAKETQYFGPGTRLLVL.

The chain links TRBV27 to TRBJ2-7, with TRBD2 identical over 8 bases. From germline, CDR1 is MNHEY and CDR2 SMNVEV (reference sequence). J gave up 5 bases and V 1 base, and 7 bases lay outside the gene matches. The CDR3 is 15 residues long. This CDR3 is CASSLFSGVPDEQYF. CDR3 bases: TGTGCCAGCAGTTTATTTAGCGGGGTCCCGGACGAGCAGTACTTC.

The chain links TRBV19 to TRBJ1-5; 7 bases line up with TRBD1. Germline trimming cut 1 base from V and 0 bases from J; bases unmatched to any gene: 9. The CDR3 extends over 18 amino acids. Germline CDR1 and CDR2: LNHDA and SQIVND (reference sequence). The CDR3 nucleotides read TGTGCCAGTAGTATAGGGCAGGGGGGAGTTTATAGCAATCAGCCCCAGCATTTT. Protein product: CASSIGQGGVYSNQPQHF.

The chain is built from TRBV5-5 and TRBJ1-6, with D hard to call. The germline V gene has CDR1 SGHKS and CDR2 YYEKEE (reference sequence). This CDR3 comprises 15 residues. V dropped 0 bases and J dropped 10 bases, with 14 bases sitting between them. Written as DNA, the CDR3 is TGTGCCAGCAGCTTGGGGCCTCTGGGCGACTCACCCCTCCACTTT. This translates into CASSLGPLGDSPLHF. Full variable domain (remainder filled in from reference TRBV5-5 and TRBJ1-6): DAGVTQSPTHLIKTRGQQVTLRCSPISGHKSVSWYQQVLGQGPQFIFQYYEKEERGRGNFPDRFSARQFPNYSSELNVNALLLGDSALYLCASSLGPLGDSPLHFGNGTRLTVT.

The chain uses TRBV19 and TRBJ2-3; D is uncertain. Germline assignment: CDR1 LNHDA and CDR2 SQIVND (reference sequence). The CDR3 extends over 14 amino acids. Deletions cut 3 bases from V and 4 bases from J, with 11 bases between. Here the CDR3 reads CASSMRATADTQYF. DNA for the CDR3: TGTGCCAGTAGTATGCGAGCAACCGCAGATACGCAGTATTTT.

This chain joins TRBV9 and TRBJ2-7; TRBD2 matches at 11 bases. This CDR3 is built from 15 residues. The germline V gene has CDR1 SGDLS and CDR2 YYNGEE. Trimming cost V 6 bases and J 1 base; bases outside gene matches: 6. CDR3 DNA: TGTGCCAGCACCTCCGGGACTAGCGGTTCCTACGAGCAGTACTTC. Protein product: CASTSGTSGSYEQYF.

The CDR3 bases are TGTGCCAGCAGTTCTCTAGGGCAGGGCCCTTACAATGAGCAGTTCTTC. Translation gives CASSSLGQGPYNEQFF. The chain is built from TRBV28 and TRBJ2-1; D perhaps matches TRBD1 (5 bases). The CDR3 extends over 16 amino acids. Per germline, CDR1 MDHEN and CDR2 SYDVKM. With 4 bases removed from V and 4 bases from J, the gap between germline ends came to 17 bases.

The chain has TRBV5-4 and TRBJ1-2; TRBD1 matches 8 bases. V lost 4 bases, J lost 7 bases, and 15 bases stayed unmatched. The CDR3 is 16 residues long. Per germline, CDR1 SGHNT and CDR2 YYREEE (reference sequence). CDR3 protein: CASSLLREDRAGGYTF. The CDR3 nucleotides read TGTGCCAGCAGCCTTCTCAGGGAGGACAGGGCGGGTGGCTACACCTTC.

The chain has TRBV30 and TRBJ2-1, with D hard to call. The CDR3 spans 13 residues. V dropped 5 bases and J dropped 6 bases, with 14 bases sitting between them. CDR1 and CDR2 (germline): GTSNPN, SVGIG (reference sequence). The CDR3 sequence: CAWGRSAANEQFF. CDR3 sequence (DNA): TGTGCCTGGGGCCGGAGCGCCGCCAATGAGCAGTTCTTC.

The CDR3 coding sequence is TGCAGCGTTGCAAGGACACCAAACACTGAAGCTTTCTTT. Protein product: CSVARTPNTEAFF. The chain uses TRBV29-1 and TRBJ1-1, with a weak D call TRBD1 (5 bases). Germline values: CDR1 SQVTM, CDR2 ANQGSEA. V was shortened by 4 bases and J by 2 bases, with 11 bases between the two germline ends. This CDR3 region has 13 residues.

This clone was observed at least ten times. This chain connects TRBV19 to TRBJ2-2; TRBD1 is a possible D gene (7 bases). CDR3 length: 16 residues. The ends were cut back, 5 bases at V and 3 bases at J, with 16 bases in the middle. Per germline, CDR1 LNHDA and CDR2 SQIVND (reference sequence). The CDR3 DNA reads TGTGCCAGTAGTTCACAGGGGAGGAAGGACACCGGGGAGCTGTTTTTT. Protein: CASSSQGRKDTGELFF.

Here the CDR3 DNA reads TGTGCCAGCAGCTTAGGTTACGCGACTAGCACAGATACGCAGTATTTT. Protein: CASSLGYATSTDTQYF. The gene calls are TRBV7-9 and TRBJ2-3; D unclear. Germline CDR1 reads SEHNR; CDR2 reads FQNEAQ (reference sequence). There are 16 residues in the CDR3. V lost 1 base to trimming and J lost 0 bases, with 11 bases between them.

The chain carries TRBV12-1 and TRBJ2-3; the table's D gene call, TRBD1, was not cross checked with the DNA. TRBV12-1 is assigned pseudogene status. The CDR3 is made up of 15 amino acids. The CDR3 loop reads CASSLGPHSTDTQYF. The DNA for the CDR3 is TGTGCCAGCAGCTTGGGGCCCCATAGCACAGATACGCAGTATTTT.

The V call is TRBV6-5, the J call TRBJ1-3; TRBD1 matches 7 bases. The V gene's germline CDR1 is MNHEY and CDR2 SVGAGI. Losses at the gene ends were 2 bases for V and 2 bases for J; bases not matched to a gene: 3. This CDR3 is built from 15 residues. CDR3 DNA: TGTGCCAGCAGTTACGACAGGGACACTGGAAACACCATATATTTT. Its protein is CASSYDRDTGNTIYF.

The CDR3 loop is CASSLRQDNGYTF. In DNA, the CDR3 is TGTGCCAGCAGCTTGAGGCAGGACAATGGCTACACCTTC. This rearrangement joins TRBV7-2 to TRBJ1-2; a weak D match, TRBD1 (5 bases). Trimming shortened V by 3 bases and J by 6 bases, and 11 bases separated the two germline ends. The germline CDR1 and CDR2 sequences are SGHTA and FQGNSA. The CDR3 totals 13 residues.

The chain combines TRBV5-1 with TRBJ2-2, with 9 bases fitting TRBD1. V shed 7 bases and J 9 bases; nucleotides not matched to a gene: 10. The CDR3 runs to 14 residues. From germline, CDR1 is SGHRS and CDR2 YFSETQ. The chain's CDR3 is CASGWTGVNRELFF. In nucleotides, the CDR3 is TGCGCCAGCGGCTGGACAGGGGTGAATCGGGAGCTGTTTTTT.

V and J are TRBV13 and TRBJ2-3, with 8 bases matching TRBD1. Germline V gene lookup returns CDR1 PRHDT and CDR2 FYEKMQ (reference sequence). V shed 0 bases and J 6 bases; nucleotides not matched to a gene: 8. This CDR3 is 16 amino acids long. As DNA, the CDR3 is TGTGCCAGCAGCTTAGGAGCAGGGGGCGTTGGGGATACGCAGTATTTT. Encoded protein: CASSLGAGGVGDTQYF.

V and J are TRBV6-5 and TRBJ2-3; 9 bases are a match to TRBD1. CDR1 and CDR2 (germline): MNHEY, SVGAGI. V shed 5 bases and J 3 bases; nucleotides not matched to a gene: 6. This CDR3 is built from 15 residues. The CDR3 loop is CASSPQGQGTDTQYF. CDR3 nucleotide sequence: TGTGCCAGCAGTCCTCAGGGACAGGGTACAGATACGCAGTATTTT.